This T cell receptor (beta chain) originates from a study of post-analysis software for immune sequencing data. For the study at large: Clinical courses comprised relapsing-remitting, secondary progressive and progressive-relapsing multiple sclerosis.

The study, taken as a whole, reports: Comparison of patients with controls showed four or five TRBV segments more frequent in patients, TRBV5-6, TRBV5-1 and TRBV20-1 among them. Controls showed significantly higher normalized Chao1 diversity than did multiple sclerosis patients. F measure clustering grouped samples strongly by preparation batch.

Germline CDR1 and CDR2: PRHDT and FYEKMQ (reference sequence). The CDR3 extends over 17 amino acids. Trimming took 0 bases from V and 4 from J; bases not matched to a gene: 8. Unique molecular identifiers were present in the TCR beta cDNA libraries. Out of 1 to 10 million T cells, a few hundred thousand cDNA molecules were generated. TCRdb analysed the PCR reads with MiXCR anew, one entry per CDR3 protein. The sample yields some 700,000 distinct CDR3 sequences, 55% to 60% seen once. On this clonotype itself: Its antigen is unidentified.

The sample taken for sequencing was blood. This chain connects TRBV13 to TRBJ2-1; 8 bases map to TRBD2. The clonotype originates from a girl aged 2 to 9 with multiple sclerosis. The CDR3: CASSLGGSGGIYNEQFF. CDR3 coding DNA: TGTGCCAGCAGCTTAGGCGGAAGCGGGGGAATTTACAATGAGCAGTTCTTC.